Sequencing of this T cell receptor (beta chain) was carried out in a study of early T cells in non-severe SARS-CoV-2 infection (dated by TCRdb to about 2021). Concerning the study at large: Because TCR sequencing was done on bulk RNA from unsorted whole blood, the alpha and beta chains could not be paired.

The study was a case-control design nested within a healthcare worker cohort in London, UK, with weekly nasopharyngeal swab PCR tests and blood sampling. Healthcare workers were recruited during the week of the UK lockdown, between 23 and 31 March 2020, and followed weekly for up to roughly 15 weeks. As encoded in the germline V gene, CDR1 is MNHEY while CDR2 is SVGAGI. Taken from cysteine to phenylalanine, the CDR3 has 11 residues. Only the CDR3 DNA is retained, 33 bases long and in frame from the first base. Trimming removed 9 bases from V and 3 bases from J, leaving 9 bases between the germline ends. Library preparation was by 5' RACE. Sequenced using a NextSeq 500. The TCR library protocol attached unique molecular identifiers to individual cDNA molecules to correct for sequencing error and PCR bias. Both TCR alpha and beta chains were sequenced, and tight co-correlation was observed between alpha and beta sequence abundances in each sample. The authors processed their data as follows. Decombinator V4 was used to annotate TCR sequences for V gene, J gene and CDR3. TCRs were defined as expanded if a significant change between any two time points was detected under a Poisson model with p below 0.0001. Abundances of TCRs were expressed as counts per million after normalisation to the total number of TCRs sequenced in each sample. TRAV1-2 paired with TRAJ12, TRAJ20 or TRAJ33 defined MAIT TCRs, while TRAV10 paired with TRAJ18 defined iNKT TCRs. VDJdb, accessed 1 November 2021, was searched for CMV, EBV and SARS-CoV-2 annotated TCRs, excluding TCRs annotated for multiple antigens. Through fastp at Q25 and MiXCR, TCRdb rebuilt clones from the public reads, retaining in-frame beta chains. Rows matching on CDR3 protein sequence are summarized as one entry with the most common DNA and genes. The V and J calls here are based on TCRdb, not the publication. Within this sample are about 76,000 distinct CDR3 sequences, with 11% of them counted one time only. Approximately 4.5% of the sample comes from the top ten.

The research as a whole found: VDJdb matching was skewed toward anti-spike CD8 responses and likely underestimated virus-specific expansions by missing private and CD4 specificities.

For this clonotype: Its antigen target is currently unknown. Within one base of it there is no much larger clone, and no base qualities were kept.

Sequencing was performed on whole blood. This clonotype originated in an adult who was a healthcare worker with PCR-confirmed SARS-CoV-2 infection or an uninfected control (not recorded which). The V and J segments used are TRBV6-5 and TRBJ2-7; no D gene is confidently identified. The CDR3 has the sequence CASTSGYEQYF. The nucleotides are TGTGCCAGTACCTCAGGCTACGAGCAGTACTTC.